What follows are 28 T cell receptor beta chains derived from one specimen sequenced in a study of blood T cells in healthy people across ages. A J-beta primer mix and a sample-barcoded 5' primer were used in a second PCR of roughly 6 to 12 cycles. TCRdb re-derived calls from the 5' RACE reads in MiXCR, one entry per CDR3 protein. The sample records roughly 1,500,000 distinct CDR3 sequences, roughly a third being singletons. Input material: blood. The receptors originated from a woman aged 25 to 45 in good health.

The chain is built from TRBV27 and TRBJ1-2; TRBD1 matches 9 bases. Germline V CDR1 and CDR2: MNHEY, SMNVEV (reference sequence). V lost 4 bases, J lost 4 bases, and 10 bases stayed unmatched. This CDR3 spans 16 amino acids. In nucleotides, the CDR3 is TGTGCCAGCAGTTCAATCCCGGGACAGGGATCCTATGGCTACACCTTC. It encodes CASSSIPGQGSYGYTF.

With respect to this clonotype: A read error is possible here, since a much larger clone lies one base away. The CDR3, as DNA: TGTGCCATCAGTGAGTCCACGACAGGGGATTATACGCGGTATTTT. Protein: CAISESTTGDYTRYF. The rearrangement joins TRBV10-3 to TRBJ2-3, with 8 nucleotides matching TRBD1. Per the germline V gene, CDR1 is ENHRY and CDR2 is SYGVKD. The CDR3 loop spans 15 amino acids.

This clonotype came up a few times. The chain uses TRBV20-1 and TRBJ2-3; maybe TRBD2 (6 bases). Trimming pared 1 base from V and 0 bases from J, leaving 11 bases between. The CDR3 has 15 residues. From germline, CDR1 is DFQATT and CDR2 SNEGSKA (reference sequence). CDR3 bases: TGCAGTGCTAGAGGCCGACTAGGTAGCACAGATACGCAGTATTTT. It yields the protein CSARGRLGSTDTQYF.

This chain connects TRBV3-1 to TRBJ2-1, with 9 bases aligning to TRBD2. Losses at the gene ends were 1 base for V and 11 bases for J; bases not matched to a gene: 6. This CDR3 contains 14 residues. CDR1 is LGHDT and CDR2 is YNNKEL in the germline V gene (reference sequence). The CDR3 here is CASSQVLAGDKQFF. As DNA, the CDR3 is TGTGCCAGCAGCCAAGTACTAGCGGGCGATAAGCAGTTCTTC.

The rearrangement uses TRBV29-1 and TRBJ1-1; 11 bases line up with TRBD1. The germline gives CDR1 SQVTM, CDR2 ANQGSEA. This CDR3 comprises 14 residues. V lost 6 bases and J lost 4; bases outside the gene matches: 7. The DNA for the CDR3 is TGCAGCGTCCGGACAGGGGGCTCCGTCACTGAAGCTTTCTTT. Translated: CSVRTGGSVTEAFF. The full variable domain, completed using reference TRBV29-1 and TRBJ1-1, is SAVISQKPSRDICQRGTSLTIQCQVDSQVTMMFWYRQQPGQSLTLIATANQGSEATYESGFVIDKFPISRPNLTFSTLTVSNMSPEDSSIYLCSVRTGGSVTEAFFGQGTRLTVV.

This clonotype was found a few times. This chain uses TRBV3-1 with TRBJ2-7; TRBD2 agrees at 9 bases. The germline V gene has CDR1 LGHDT and CDR2 YNNKEL (reference sequence). J lost 6 bases, V lost 1 base, and 10 bases had no gene match. The CDR3 covers 16 residues. This CDR3 is CASSQGSAGGIREQYF. In DNA form, the CDR3 reads TGTGCCAGCAGCCAAGGTTCCGCGGGGGGGATTCGCGAGCAGTACTTC.

Only a few counts were recorded for this clonotype. The V and J genes are TRBV6-1 and TRBJ2-6, with unresolved D. The CDR3 runs to 13 residues. V lost 11 bases and J 2 bases, leaving 10 bases between the germline ends. Germline CDR1 and CDR2: MNHNS and SASEGT. The CDR3 sequence is CAGLITGANVLTF. In DNA, the CDR3 is TGTGCCGGGCTGATTACTGGGGCCAACGTCCTGACTTTC.

The CDR3 region is CASSPGRTAFPYF. The DNA of the CDR3 is TGTGCCAGCAGCCCAGGACGGACCGCCTTCCCGTACTTC. The J gene is TRBJ2-7, the V gene TRBV7-2; no reliable D call. V was trimmed by 5 bases and J by 12 bases, leaving 20 bases between them. The CDR3 runs to 13 residues. CDR1 is SGHTA and CDR2 is FQGNSA in the germline V gene.

The rearrangement joins TRBV25-1 to TRBJ2-2; no clear D. V was shortened by 9 bases and J by 9 bases, with 5 bases between the two germline ends. The CDR3 is 9 amino acids. Germline V gives CDR1 MGHDK, CDR2 SYGVNS. CDR3 residues: CARNRELFF. CDR3 nucleotide sequence: TGTGCCAGGAACAGGGAGCTGTTTTTT.

This clonotype was observed a handful of times. In DNA, the CDR3 is TGTGCCACCAGCACCAGCGGGATGCCCACAGATACGCAGTATTTT. Its protein product is CATSTSGMPTDTQYF. The chain uses TRBV15 and TRBJ2-3; TRBD2 matches at 7 bases. With 4 bases clipped from V and 2 bases from J, the junction kept 6 bases outside the gene matches. CDR3 length: 15 amino acids. Germline CDR1 is LNHNV and CDR2 is YYDKDF (reference sequence).

This clonotype was observed many times. This chain uses TRBV10-3 with TRBJ2-3; 9 nucleotides align to TRBD2. The length of the CDR3 is 16 residues. V shed 0 bases and J 1 base; nucleotides not matched to a gene: 2. Germline V gives CDR1 ENHRY, CDR2 SYGVKD. CDR3 nucleotide sequence: TGTGCCATCAGTGAGTCAGCGGGGGGTGGCACAGATACGCAGTATTTT. Its protein product is CAISESAGGGTDTQYF.

Details on this clonotype: The junction shows a germline mismatch at one end, possibly a read error. CDR3: CASSPRGGQGTDMQYF. As DNA, the CDR3 is TGTGCCAGCAGCCCGCGGGGGGGCCAAGGCACAGATATGCAGTATTTT. V and J are TRBV7-9 and TRBJ2-3, with 9 bases lining up with TRBD2. The CDR3 covers 16 residues. CDR1 SEHNR and CDR2 FQNEAQ come from the germline V gene (reference sequence).

This clonotype was counted only a few times. The chain combines TRBV6-6 with TRBJ2-7, with 7 bases fitting TRBD2. V shed 2 bases and J 2 bases; nucleotides not matched to a gene: 9. Germline V CDR1 and CDR2: MNHNY, SVGAGI (reference sequence). The CDR3 contains 16 residues. The CDR3 DNA reads TGTGCCAGCAGTTACATCCAGGGCGGGAGCGCCTACGAGCAGTACTTC. Translated, it gives CASSYIQGGSAYEQYF.

The table lists this clonotype with a few counts. This chain connects TRBV15 to TRBJ2-6; 8 bases map to TRBD1. This CDR3 has 20 residues. Germline loops: CDR1 LNHNV, CDR2 YYDKDF (reference sequence). J was trimmed by 2 bases and V by 0 bases; bases with no gene match: 12. The CDR3 sequence: CATSRDAGTGSLPGANVLTF. DNA of the CDR3: TGTGCCACCAGCAGAGATGCAGGGACAGGATCCTTACCTGGGGCCAACGTCCTGACTTTC.

In its sample, this clonotype was seen a few times. V gene TRBV28 combines with J gene TRBJ1-5; tentatively, D is TRBD1 (6 bases). Germline lookup yields CDR1 MDHEN and CDR2 SYDVKM. This CDR3 has 15 residues. Trimming took 6 bases from V and 3 from J, leaving 15 bases between them. Here the CDR3 reads CASRPTGRDNQPQHF. The CDR3, as DNA: TGTGCCAGCAGACCCACAGGGCGAGACAATCAGCCCCAGCATTTT.

This clonotype was detected only once. The junction departs from the called germline gene at one end, perhaps through a read error. The chain combines TRBV4-1 with TRBJ2-5; 7 positions agree with TRBD2. The CDR3 sequence is 16 residues long. Germline-derived CDR1 and CDR2 are MGHRA and YSYEKL. CDR3 sequence reads: CASSQVPGLGREAQYF. CDR3 nucleotides: TGCGCCAGCAGCCAAGTCCCTGGACTAGGGCGAGAGGCCCAGTACTTC.

This clonotype appeared a few times. The CDR3 spells CASSLGMGMNTEAFF. DNA for the CDR3: TGCGCCAGCAGCCTTGGTATGGGCATGAACACTGAAGCTTTCTTT. V gene TRBV5-1 combines with J gene TRBJ1-1; D not certain. V lost 4 bases to trimming and J lost 0 bases, with 13 bases between them. This CDR3 is built from 15 residues. From germline, CDR1 is SGHRS and CDR2 YFSETQ.

The V and J genes are TRBV11-2 and TRBJ2-5, with 7 positions matching TRBD2. Trimming removed 5 bases from V and 3 bases from J; junction bases left unmatched: 9. The germline gives CDR1 SGHAT, CDR2 FQNNGV. The length of the CDR3 is 15 residues. This chain's CDR3 is CASSLRPRGEETQYF. In nucleotides, the CDR3 is TGTGCCAGCAGCCTACGCCCTCGGGGGGAAGAGACCCAGTACTTC.

The chain is built from TRBV7-6 and TRBJ2-3, with 9 bases matching TRBD1. Germline loops: CDR1 SGHVS, CDR2 FNYEAQ. Trimming took 5 bases from V and 4 from J; bases not matched to a gene: 4. CDR3 length: 14 amino acids. In DNA, the CDR3 is TGTGCCAGCAGCAGTGGGACAGGGCCAGATACGCAGTATTTT. Translated, it gives CASSSGTGPDTQYF.

The chain is built from TRBV6-1 and TRBJ1-1; D gene unclear. The V gene's germline CDR1 is MNHNS and CDR2 SASEGT. The CDR3 totals 12 residues. Trimming cost V 5 bases and J 8 bases, with 12 bases left between them. The chain's CDR3 is CASSTPTQEAFF. The CDR3, as DNA: TGTGCCAGCAGTACGCCGACACAGGAAGCTTTCTTT.

This clonotype appeared a few times. This CDR3 is CASSQVSRLNYGYTF. In nucleotides, the CDR3 is TGTGCCAGCAGCCAAGTCTCCAGGCTTAACTATGGCTACACCTTC. The chain links TRBV4-2 to TRBJ1-2, with D unresolved. The V end lost 1 base, the J end lost 1 base, and 10 bases lay between the germline ends. The CDR3 consists of 15 residues. CDR1 and CDR2 (germline): LGHNA, YNFKEQ.

CDR3 nucleotides: TGTGCCAGCAGTTACCTAACCGTTTACACTGAAGCTTTCTTT. It codes for CASSYLTVYTEAFF. The J gene is TRBJ1-1, the V gene TRBV6-2 or TRBV6-3, with D unclear. CDR3 size: 14 residues. The V and J ends lost 2 bases and 3 bases respectively, with 10 bases between them. Per germline, CDR1 MNHEY and CDR2 SVGEGT.

This clonotype was seen ten or more times. The chain links TRBV10-3 to TRBJ2-5; D is unresolved. The V gene lost 0 bases and the J gene lost 2 bases, with 10 bases spanning the gap. The germline gives CDR1 ENHRY, CDR2 SYGVKD. CDR3 length: 15 residues. The CDR3 nucleotides are TGTGCCATCAGTGAGTCGCCGGCGAGGCAAGAGACCCAGTACTTC. Translated, it gives CAISESPARQETQYF.

This clonotype was seen a handful of times. The J gene is TRBJ2-3, the V gene TRBV5-1; the match to TRBD2 covers 10 bases. V lost 4 bases to trimming and J lost 8 bases; unmatched junction nucleotides: 10. This CDR3 has 15 amino acids. Per germline, CDR1 SGHRS and CDR2 YFSETQ. As DNA, the CDR3 is TGCGCCAGCAGCGACCGGACTAGCGGTATTGCTACGCAGTATTTT. Residues: CASSDRTSGIATQYF. The variable domain in full, completed from reference TRBV5-1 and TRBJ2-3, reads KAGVTQTPRYLIKTRGQQVTLSCSPISGHRSVSWYQQTPGQGLQFLFEYFSETQRNKGNFPGRFSGRQFSNSRSEMNVSTLELGDSALYLCASSDRTSGIATQYFGPGTRLTVL.

The chain couples TRBV24-1 to TRBJ2-7; no clear D. The J call could be wrong; TRBJ2-5 is a better fit for the DNA end. The CDR3 contains 15 residues. The germline V gene has CDR1 KGHDR and CDR2 SFDVKD. In DNA form, the CDR3 reads TGTGCCACCAGTGACCCCTCGGGCAGAGAAGAGACCCAGTACTTC. It specifies CATSDPSGREETQYF.

J is TRBJ2-1 and V is TRBV3-1; weak D call: TRBD2 (5 bases). CDR1 and CDR2 (germline): LGHDT, YNNKEL (reference sequence). V was clipped by 0 bases and J by 13 bases, with 7 bases between them. This CDR3 region has 11 residues. CDR3 loop: CASSQERAQFF. The DNA for the CDR3 is TGTGCCAGCAGCCAAGAGAGGGCCCAGTTCTTC.

This clonotype showed up just a few times. The chain employs TRBV9 and TRBJ2-1, with TRBD2 identical over 9 bases. The CDR3 is 16 amino acids. The germline V gene encodes CDR1 SGDLS and CDR2 YYNGEE. Trimming took 3 bases from V and 3 from J; bases not matched to a gene: 7. The CDR3 sequence is CASSGSGSSNYNEQFF. In DNA form, the CDR3 reads TGTGCCAGCAGCGGTAGCGGGAGTAGTAACTACAATGAGCAGTTCTTC. Full variable domain (rest looked up from reference TRBV9 and TRBJ2-1): DSGVTQTPKHLITATGQRVTLRCSPRSGDLSVYWYQQSLDQGLQFLIQYYNGEERAKGNILERFSAQQFPDLHSELNLSSLELGDSALYFCASSGSGSSNYNEQFFGPGTRLTVL.

This clonotype came up a few times. This sequence joins TRBV27 and TRBJ2-2; tentative D call: TRBD1 (5 bases). V lost 1 base, J lost 0 bases, and 12 bases lay in between. This CDR3 comprises 17 residues. Germline assignment: CDR1 MNHEY and CDR2 SMNVEV (reference sequence). This CDR3 reads CASSLFYRPSNTGELFF. CDR3 sequence (DNA): TGTGCCAGCAGTTTATTCTACAGGCCCTCGAACACCGGGGAGCTGTTTTTT.